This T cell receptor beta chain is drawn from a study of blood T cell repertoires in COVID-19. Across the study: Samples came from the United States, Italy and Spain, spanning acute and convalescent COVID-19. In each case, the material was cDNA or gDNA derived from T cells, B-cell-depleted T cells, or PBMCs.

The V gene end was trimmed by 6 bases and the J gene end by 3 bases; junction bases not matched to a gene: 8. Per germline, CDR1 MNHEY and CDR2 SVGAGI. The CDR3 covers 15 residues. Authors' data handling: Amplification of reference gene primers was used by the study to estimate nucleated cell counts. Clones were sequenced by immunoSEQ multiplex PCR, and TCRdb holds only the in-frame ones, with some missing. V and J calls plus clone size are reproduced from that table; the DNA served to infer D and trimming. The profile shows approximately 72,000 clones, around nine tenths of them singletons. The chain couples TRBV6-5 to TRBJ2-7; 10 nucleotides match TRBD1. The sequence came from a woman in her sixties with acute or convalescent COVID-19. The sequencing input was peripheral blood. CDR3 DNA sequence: TGTGCCAGCAGCCTTCCGGGACAGGGGCTCTACGAGCAGTACTTC. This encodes CASSLPGQGLYEQYF.